The next 30 T cell receptor beta chains were all read from a single sample in a study of human T cells and chemical hapten exposure. TCRdb fed the RACE reads into MiXCR, producing one record per CDR3 protein. Of more than 110,000 distinct CDR3 sequences detected, over 9.5% appear once; the ten largest clones hold about 1.3%. Time point of the sample: patch test 2, 6 weeks after DPC sensitization. The treatment was: therapeutic diphenylcyclopropenone sensitization with weekly scalp DPC. Sequences were derived from whole blood, sampled in connection with sensitization to the hapten diphenylcyclopropenone (DPC). The receptors derive from a woman aged 50 to 60 with alopecia areata. Some clones in this sample may be carry-over from other donors' samples.

This clonotype has just a few counts. The chain joins TRBV5-1 to TRBJ1-1; TRBD1 might be the D (5 bases). From germline, CDR1 is SGHRS and CDR2 YFSETQ. V shed 4 bases and J shed 1 base, with 11 bases lying between them. CDR3 length: 14 residues. The CDR3 coding sequence is TGCGCCAGCAGCGCCCGGGACGGGAACACTGAAGCTTTCTTT. It encodes CASSARDGNTEAFF.

The table lists this clonotype with many counts. The chain couples TRBV9 to TRBJ2-3; 12 nucleotides line up with TRBD2. The V gene end was trimmed by 0 bases and the J gene end by 8 bases; junction bases not matched to a gene: 1. From germline, CDR1 is SGDLS and CDR2 YYNGEE. The CDR3 is 14 amino acids. The CDR3 sequence: CASSVATSGSTQYF. The CDR3 DNA is TGTGCCAGCAGCGTAGCGACTAGCGGGAGTACGCAGTATTTT.

V gene TRBV29-1 combines with J gene TRBJ2-2; D uncertain. Per germline, CDR1 SQVTM and CDR2 ANQGSEA. The CDR3 has 11 residues. Trimming removed 7 bases at V and 6 bases at J, with 9 bases between. The CDR3 sequence is CSGSGAGELFF. The CDR3 DNA reads as TGCAGCGGGTCGGGCGCCGGGGAGCTGTTTTTT.

This clonotype has at least ten counts. The rearrangement joins TRBV12-3 or TRBV12-4 to TRBJ2-2, with D perhaps TRBD2 (6 bases). The CDR3 covers 15 residues. Trimming removed 1 base at V and 6 bases at J, with 12 bases between. Here the CDR3 DNA reads TGTGCCAGCAGTTTAGGTGGCGGGGCGGCCGGGGAGCTGTTTTTT. This encodes CASSLGGGAAGELFF.

This chain joins TRBV29-1 and TRBJ2-7, with TRBD2 matching 12 bases. Trimming at V came to 7 bases and at J to 1 base, leaving 5 bases not matched to a gene. The CDR3 is made up of 14 amino acids. Germline loops: CDR1 SQVTM, CDR2 ANQGSEA. The CDR3 region has the DNA TGCAGCGCCGGACTAGCGGGAAGGTCCTACGAGCAGTACTTC. It yields the protein CSAGLAGRSYEQYF.

This sequence joins TRBV5-1 and TRBJ1-4; a possible D gene is TRBD1 (5 bases). CDR3 length: 14 residues. CDR1 is SGHRS, CDR2 YFSETQ, per germline. Trimming cost V 2 bases and J 4 bases, with 9 bases left between them. This CDR3 reads CASSFGDGNEKLFF. The CDR3, as DNA: TGCGCCAGCAGCTTCGGGGACGGTAATGAAAAACTGTTTTTT.

There are many counts of this clonotype. The chain joins TRBV12-3 or TRBV12-4 to TRBJ1-3; possibly TRBD1 for D (6 bases). The V end lost 2 bases, the J end lost 4 bases, and 15 bases lay between the germline ends. CDR3 length: 16 amino acids. CDR3 DNA: TGTGCCAGCAGTTTACTGGGGGGGGCATACGGAAACACCATATATTTT. It translates to CASSLLGGAYGNTIYF.

The chain is built from TRBV28 and TRBJ1-4; 8 nucleotides agree with TRBD1. The CDR3 has 15 amino acids. The germline gives CDR1 MDHEN, CDR2 SYDVKM. After removal of 7 bases from V and 2 bases from J, the junction contained 6 bases not matched to a gene. The CDR3 nucleotides read TGTGCCAGCACCCGGACAGGGTGGACTAATGAAAAACTGTTTTTT. Residues: CASTRTGWTNEKLFF.

The chain has TRBV30 and TRBJ2-2, with TRBD2 matching 12 bases. V lost 2 bases to trimming and J lost 1 base; unmatched junction nucleotides: 2. The CDR3 spans 16 residues. Germline CDR1 is GTSNPN and CDR2 is SVGIG (reference sequence). CDR3 amino acids: CAWSSLAGGNTGELFF. The CDR3 region has the DNA TGTGCCTGGAGTTCACTAGCGGGGGGGAACACCGGGGAGCTGTTTTTT.

This clonotype was observed a handful of times. This rearrangement joins TRBV2 to TRBJ2-1; D gene uncertain. The CDR3 is 9 amino acids. From germline, CDR1 is SNHLY and CDR2 FYNNEI. V gave up 5 bases and J gave up 12 bases, with 5 bases separating them. CDR3 sequence reads: CASSWAQFF. As DNA, the CDR3 is TGTGCCAGCAGTTGGGCGCAGTTCTTC.

This chain joins TRBV7-2 and TRBJ2-3; no clear D gene. The CDR3 is made up of 15 amino acids. Trimming took off 6 bases at V and 0 bases at J, with 13 bases between the two ends. Per germline, CDR1 SGHTA and CDR2 FQGNSA. CDR3 bases: TGTGCCAGCAGTCTTATGCAGATTAGCACAGATACGCAGTATTTT. Amino acids: CASSLMQISTDTQYF. The entire variable domain, with the rest obtained from reference TRBV7-2 and TRBJ2-3, is as follows: GAGVSQSPSNKVTEKGKDVELRCDPISGHTALYWYRQSLGQGLEFLIYFQGNSAPDKSGLPSDRFSAERTGGSVSTLTIQRTQQEDSAVYLCASSLMQISTDTQYFGPGTRLTVL.

In its sample, this clonotype was seen many times. The V gene is TRBV11-2, the J gene TRBJ2-1; D is unclear. V was pared by 5 bases and J by 10 bases, with 12 bases between. There are 12 residues in the CDR3. Per the germline V gene, CDR1 is SGHAT and CDR2 is FQNNGV. CDR3 residues: CASSPRFHEQFF. CDR3 in DNA: TGTGCCAGCAGCCCTCGGTTCCACGAGCAGTTCTTC.

The V gene is TRBV7-9, the J gene TRBJ2-7, with 12 bases lining up with TRBD1. This CDR3 has 15 amino acids. The V gene end was trimmed by 6 bases and the J gene end by 4 bases; junction bases not matched to a gene: 7. Germline V CDR1 and CDR2: SEHNR, FQNEAQ (reference sequence). The CDR3 protein is CASSRQGQGAYEQYF. The DNA of the CDR3 is TGTGCCAGCAGTCGCCAGGGACAGGGGGCTTACGAGCAGTACTTC.

J is TRBJ2-3 and V is TRBV6-1; 10 bases line up with TRBD2. The trim removed 6 bases at V and 4 bases at J, leaving 13 bases unmatched. The germline V gene has CDR1 MNHNS and CDR2 SASEGT. The CDR3 totals 17 residues. The CDR3 nucleotides are TGTGCCAGCAGACTGTGGGGCGCTAGCGGGAGCCCAGATACGCAGTATTTT. Translation: CASRLWGASGSPDTQYF.

In this sample, this clonotype turned up many times. This chain connects TRBV2 to TRBJ1-2, with D maybe TRBD1 (6 bases). V shed 6 bases and J shed 0 bases, with 14 bases lying between them. Germline lookup yields CDR1 SNHLY and CDR2 FYNNEI. CDR3 size: 15 residues. Here the CDR3 reads CASRAATGTNYGYTF. Here the CDR3 DNA reads TGTGCCAGCAGGGCCGCGACAGGAACTAACTATGGCTACACCTTC.

Turning to this clonotype: Mismatch with germline at one junction end may stem from a read error. The CDR3 sequence: CASSSSAVGIF. The CDR3 DNA reads as TGTGCCAGCAGCTCTAGCGCCGTAGGGATCTTC. This chain uses TRBV11-2 with TRBJ2-1, with a weak D call TRBD2 (6 bases). Germline CDR1 and CDR2: SGHAT and FQNNGV. The CDR3 spans 11 residues.

The gene calls are TRBV6-1 and TRBJ1-1, with a possible D match to TRBD1 (5 bases). This CDR3 region has 15 residues. Germline V gene lookup returns CDR1 MNHNS and CDR2 SASEGT. V was pared by 5 bases and J by 0 bases, with 13 bases between. The CDR3 DNA follows: TGTGCCAGCAGTAGCCGGGACGGAATGAACACTGAAGCTTTCTTT. Its protein is CASSSRDGMNTEAFF.

This clonotype turned up a few times. The J gene is TRBJ1-4, the V gene TRBV9; 11 nucleotides match TRBD1. Germline V gives CDR1 SGDLS, CDR2 YYNGEE. Trimming removed 4 bases from V and 7 bases from J; junction bases left unmatched: 6. The CDR3 spans 15 residues. In DNA, the CDR3 is TGTGCCAGCAGCCCGGGACAGGGGGTGGCTGAAAAACTGTTTTTT. Residues: CASSPGQGVAEKLFF.

Comments on this clonotype: No DNA is shown, since the ends of the CDR3 on it are uncertain; the CDR3 is the one TCRdb lists. The chain uses TRBV29-1 and TRBJ2-6. The CDR3 contains 12 residues when both ends are counted. Germline lookup yields CDR1 SQVTM and CDR2 ANQGSEA. The CDR3 is CSVGSGANVLIF.

With regard to this clonotype: A junction boundary mismatches the germline segment, possibly from a read error. This sequence joins TRBV5-1 and TRBJ2-5, with TRBD2 matching over 11 bases. Germline V gives CDR1 SGHRS, CDR2 YFSETQ. This CDR3 spans 14 amino acids. CDR3 in amino acids: CASGLAGGQETQYF. The CDR3 nucleotides read TGCGCCAGCGGCTTAGCGGGAGGGCAAGAGACCCAGTACTTC.

The chain couples TRBV21-1 to TRBJ2-5; the table assigns TRBD2, which was not confirmed against the DNA. TRBV21-1 is annotated as a pseudogene. The CDR3 length is 14 residues. The CDR3 DNA is TGTGCCAGCAGCAAAGACGCGGGTGAAGAGACCCAGTACTTC. It specifies CASSKDAGEETQYF.

A few counts support this clonotype. The rearrangement joins TRBV7-9 to TRBJ2-3; D call uncertain. The CDR3 runs 11 residues. Germline V CDR1 and CDR2: SEHNR, FQNEAQ (reference sequence). V lost 5 bases, J lost 4 bases, and 4 bases lay in between. This CDR3 reads CASSTPDTQYF. CDR3 nucleotides: TGTGCCAGCAGCACACCAGATACGCAGTATTTT.

This clonotype was seen more than once but under ten times. This chain connects TRBV28 to TRBJ2-7; D may match TRBD1 or TRBD2 (5 bases each). This CDR3 is 16 amino acids long. CDR1 and CDR2 (germline): MDHEN, SYDVKM. Trimming pared 3 bases from V and 2 bases from J, leaving 17 bases between. The CDR3 DNA reads as TGTGCCAGCAGTTTGCCCCCGATTGGGGGAGCCTACGAGCAGTACTTC. Protein: CASSLPPIGGAYEQYF.

This clonotype was picked up a small number of times. V and J are TRBV28 and TRBJ2-5; D is uncertain. This CDR3 is 16 amino acids long. V lost 2 bases and J 5 bases, leaving 18 bases between the germline ends. CDR1 is MDHEN and CDR2 is SYDVKM in the germline V gene. CDR3 nucleotides: TGTGCCAGCAGTTTACCTTTCACAAAGTCCGTGGAGACCCAGTACTTC. Encoded protein: CASSLPFTKSVETQYF. The whole variable domain, filled in from reference TRBV28 and TRBJ2-5, reads DVKVTQSSRYLVKRTGEKVFLECVQDMDHENMFWYRQDPGLGLRLIYFSYDVKMKEKGDIPEGYSVSREKKERFSLILESASTNQTSMYLCASSLPFTKSVETQYFGPGTRLLVL.

This clonotype showed up many times. V is TRBV5-1 and J is TRBJ1-2; 11 bases line up with TRBD1. V trimming: 4 bases; J trimming: 10 bases; junction bases outside the gene matches: 9. Germline V gives CDR1 SGHRS, CDR2 YFSETQ. The CDR3 sequence is 14 residues long. Here the CDR3 DNA reads TGCGCCAGCAGCCCCGGACAGGGGGCTAGGGACTACACCTTC. The encoded protein is CASSPGQGARDYTF.

This clonotype appeared many times. The J gene is TRBJ1-1, the V gene TRBV28; D is unclear. Germline V gene sequence: CDR1 MDHEN, CDR2 SYDVKM. Trimming left V 6 bases short and J 5 bases short, with 16 bases between. CDR3 size: 14 residues. The CDR3 is CASRGWGERTEAFF. CDR3 DNA sequence: TGTGCCAGCAGGGGGTGGGGAGAGAGGACTGAAGCTTTCTTT.

This clonotype occurred a few times. The CDR3 DNA sequence: TGTGCCTGGAGACCCAGACAGGGGAGGAATCAGCCCCAGCATTTT. This encodes CAWRPRQGRNQPQHF. V and J are TRBV30 and TRBJ1-5; 8 nucleotides match TRBD1. The CDR3 spans 15 residues. Per germline, CDR1 GTSNPN and CDR2 SVGIG (reference sequence). Trimming removed 3 bases from V and 4 bases from J; junction bases left unmatched: 8.

This clonotype was picked up a small number of times. The V call is TRBV5-6, the J call TRBJ2-7, with D perhaps TRBD1 (5 bases). The CDR3 is 15 residues long. CDR1 and CDR2 (germline): SGHDT, YYEEEE. The V and J ends lost 4 bases and 2 bases respectively, with 16 bases between them. CDR3 coding DNA: TGTGCCAGCAGCCTAGGGGCAGGGAACCCCTACGAGCAGTACTTC. Protein sequence: CASSLGAGNPYEQYF.

The gene calls are TRBV6-2 or TRBV6-3 and TRBJ2-6; D is unclear. Trimming left V 0 bases short and J 0 bases short, with 12 bases between. CDR1 is MNHEY and CDR2 is SVGEGT in the germline V gene. There are 18 residues in the CDR3. CDR3 sequence: CASSYSSVLVSGANVLTF. CDR3 DNA: TGTGCCAGCAGTTACTCGAGTGTTTTGGTCTCTGGGGCCAACGTCCTGACTTTC.

This clonotype was observed at least ten times. The chain carries TRBV5-1 and TRBJ2-1, with TRBD2 matching 10 bases. V shed 4 bases, J shed 0 bases, and the junction held 7 bases outside the gene matches. The CDR3 is 17 residues long. CDR1 and CDR2 (germline): SGHRS, YFSETQ. The CDR3 nucleotides are TGCGCCAGCAGCCGGGAGGGACTAGCGCGCTCCTACAATGAGCAGTTCTTC. It is translated as CASSREGLARSYNEQFF.